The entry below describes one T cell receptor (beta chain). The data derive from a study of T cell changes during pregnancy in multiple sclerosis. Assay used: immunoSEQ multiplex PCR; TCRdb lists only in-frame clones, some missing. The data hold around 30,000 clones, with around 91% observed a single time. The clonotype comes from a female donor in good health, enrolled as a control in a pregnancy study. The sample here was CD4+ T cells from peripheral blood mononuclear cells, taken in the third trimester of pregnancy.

For the CDR3, the DNA is TGTGCCAGCAGTGAAAGGAACAGTTACACTGAAGCTTTCTTT. This translates into CASSERNSYTEAFF. This chain uses TRBV6-1 with TRBJ1-1; D is uncertain. Per the germline V gene, CDR1 is MNHNS and CDR2 is SASEGT. This CDR3 contains 14 residues. V lost 2 bases to trimming and J lost 3 bases, with 10 bases between them.